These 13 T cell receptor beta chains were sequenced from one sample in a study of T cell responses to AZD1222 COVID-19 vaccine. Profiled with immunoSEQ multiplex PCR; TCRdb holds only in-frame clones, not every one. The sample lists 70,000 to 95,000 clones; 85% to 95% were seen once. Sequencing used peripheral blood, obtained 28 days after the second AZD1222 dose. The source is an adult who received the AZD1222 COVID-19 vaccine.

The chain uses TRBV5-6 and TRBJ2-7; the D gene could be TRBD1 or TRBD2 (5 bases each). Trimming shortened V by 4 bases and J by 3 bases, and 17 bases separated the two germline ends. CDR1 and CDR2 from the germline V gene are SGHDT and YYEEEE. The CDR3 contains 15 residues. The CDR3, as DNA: TGTGCCAGCAGCATACCGGGACCGGAATTCTACGAGCAGTACTTC. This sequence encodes CASSIPGPEFYEQYF.

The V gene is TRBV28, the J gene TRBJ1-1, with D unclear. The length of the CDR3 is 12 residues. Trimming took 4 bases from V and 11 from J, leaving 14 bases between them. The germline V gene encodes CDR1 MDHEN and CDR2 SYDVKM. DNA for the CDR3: TGTGCCAGCAGTTCACAGCGGTTAGGGGCTTTCTTT. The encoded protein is CASSSQRLGAFF.

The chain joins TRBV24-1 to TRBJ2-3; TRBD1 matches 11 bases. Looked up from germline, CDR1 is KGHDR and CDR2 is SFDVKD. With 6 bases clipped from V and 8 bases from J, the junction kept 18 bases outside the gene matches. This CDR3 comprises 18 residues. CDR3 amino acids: CATSNLGGGGQGAGTQYF. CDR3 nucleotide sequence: TGTGCCACCAGTAATCTTGGGGGAGGAGGACAGGGGGCCGGTACGCAGTATTTT.

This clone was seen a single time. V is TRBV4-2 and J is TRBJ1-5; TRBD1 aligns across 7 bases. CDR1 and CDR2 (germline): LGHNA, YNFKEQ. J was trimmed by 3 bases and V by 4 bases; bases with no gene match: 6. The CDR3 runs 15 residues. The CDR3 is CASSPGGADNQPQHF. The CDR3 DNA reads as TGTGCCAGCAGCCCAGGGGGGGCGGACAATCAGCCCCAGCATTTT.

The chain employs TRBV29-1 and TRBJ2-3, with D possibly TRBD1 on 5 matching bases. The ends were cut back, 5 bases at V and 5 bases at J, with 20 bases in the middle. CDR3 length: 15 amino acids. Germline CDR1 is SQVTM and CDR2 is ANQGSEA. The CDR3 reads CSVRAAGINKDTQYF. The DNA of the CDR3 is TGCAGCGTTAGGGCGGCAGGGATTAATAAAGATACGCAGTATTTT.

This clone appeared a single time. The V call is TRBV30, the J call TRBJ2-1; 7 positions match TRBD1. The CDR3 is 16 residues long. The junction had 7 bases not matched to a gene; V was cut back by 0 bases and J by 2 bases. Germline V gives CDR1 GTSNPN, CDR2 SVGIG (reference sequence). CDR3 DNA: TGTGCCTGGAGTGTACTGGGGACAGAACCCTACAATGAGCAGTTCTTC. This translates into CAWSVLGTEPYNEQFF.

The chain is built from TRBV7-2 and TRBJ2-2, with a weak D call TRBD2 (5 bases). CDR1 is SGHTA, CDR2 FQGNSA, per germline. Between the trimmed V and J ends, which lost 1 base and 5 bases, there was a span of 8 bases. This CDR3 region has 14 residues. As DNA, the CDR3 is TGTGCCAGCAGCTTAGAGCTAGCAACCGGGGAGCTGTTTTTT. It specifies CASSLELATGELFF.

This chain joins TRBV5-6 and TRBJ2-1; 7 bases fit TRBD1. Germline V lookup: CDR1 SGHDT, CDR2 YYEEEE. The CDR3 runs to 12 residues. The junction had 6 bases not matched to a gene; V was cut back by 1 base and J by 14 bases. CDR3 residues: CASSLNRDREFF. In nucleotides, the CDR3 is TGTGCCAGCAGCTTGAATCGAGACAGGGAGTTCTTC.

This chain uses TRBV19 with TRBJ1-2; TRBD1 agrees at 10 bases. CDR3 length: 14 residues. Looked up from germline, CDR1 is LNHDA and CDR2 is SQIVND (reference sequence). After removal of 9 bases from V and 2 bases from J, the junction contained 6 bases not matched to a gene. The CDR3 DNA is TGTGCCAGCAACGACAGGGGGCACAACTATGGCTACACCTTC. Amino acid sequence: CASNDRGHNYGYTF.

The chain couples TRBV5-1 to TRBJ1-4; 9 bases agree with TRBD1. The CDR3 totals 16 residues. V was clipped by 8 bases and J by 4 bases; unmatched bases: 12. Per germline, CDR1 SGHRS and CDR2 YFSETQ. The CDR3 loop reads CASAGTGMEINEKLFF. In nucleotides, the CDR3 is TGCGCCAGTGCCGGGACAGGGATGGAAATTAATGAAAAACTGTTTTTT.

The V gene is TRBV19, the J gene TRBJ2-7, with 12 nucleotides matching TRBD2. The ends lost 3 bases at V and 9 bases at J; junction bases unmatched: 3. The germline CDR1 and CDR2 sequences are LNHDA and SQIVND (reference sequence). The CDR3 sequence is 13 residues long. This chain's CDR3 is CASSMGTSGSQYF. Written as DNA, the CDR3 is TGTGCCAGTAGTATGGGGACTAGCGGGTCGCAGTACTTC.

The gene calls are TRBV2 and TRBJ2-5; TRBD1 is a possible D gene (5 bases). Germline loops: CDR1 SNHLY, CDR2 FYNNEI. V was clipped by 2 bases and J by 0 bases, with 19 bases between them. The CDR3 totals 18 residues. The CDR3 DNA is TGTGCCAGCAGTGAATCGACAGCCCGCATCCTCTACCAAGAGACCCAGTACTTC. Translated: CASSESTARILYQETQYF.

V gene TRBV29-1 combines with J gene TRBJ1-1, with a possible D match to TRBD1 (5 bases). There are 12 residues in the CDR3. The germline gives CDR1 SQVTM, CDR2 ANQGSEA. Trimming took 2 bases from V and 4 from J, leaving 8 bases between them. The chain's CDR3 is CSVEQGSTEAFF. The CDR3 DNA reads TGCAGCGTTGAACAGGGATCCACTGAAGCTTTCTTT.